The present TCR beta chain was sequenced within a study of blood T cell repertoires in COVID-19. CDR1 and CDR2 from the germline V gene are KGHSH and LQKENI. The CDR3 loop spans 15 amino acids. Trimming took 3 bases from V and 0 from J; bases not matched to a gene: 4. Sequencing used immunoSEQ multiplex PCR; TCRdb keeps in-frame clones, though not all of them. The repertoire has approximately 340,000 clones, 90% to 95% of them found once; the top ten carry 0.8% to 0.9%. The sequencing input was PBMCs or T cells enriched from blood (not recorded which). The V gene is TRBV18, the J gene TRBJ1-1; 7 nucleotides match TRBD1. This TCR came from a woman aged 40 to 50 who had been exposed to COVID-19. CDR3 DNA sequence: TGTGCCAGCTCACCCCTGGGACAGTTGAACACTGAAGCTTTCTTT. Translation gives CASSPLGQLNTEAFF. Based on the CDR3 plus reference TRBV18 and TRBJ1-1, the full variable domain is NAGVMQNPRHLVRRRGQEARLRCSPMKGHSHVYWYRQLPEEGLKFMVYLQKENIIDESGMPKERFSAEFPKEGPSILRIQQVVRGDSAAYFCASSPLGQLNTEAFFGQGTRLTVV.